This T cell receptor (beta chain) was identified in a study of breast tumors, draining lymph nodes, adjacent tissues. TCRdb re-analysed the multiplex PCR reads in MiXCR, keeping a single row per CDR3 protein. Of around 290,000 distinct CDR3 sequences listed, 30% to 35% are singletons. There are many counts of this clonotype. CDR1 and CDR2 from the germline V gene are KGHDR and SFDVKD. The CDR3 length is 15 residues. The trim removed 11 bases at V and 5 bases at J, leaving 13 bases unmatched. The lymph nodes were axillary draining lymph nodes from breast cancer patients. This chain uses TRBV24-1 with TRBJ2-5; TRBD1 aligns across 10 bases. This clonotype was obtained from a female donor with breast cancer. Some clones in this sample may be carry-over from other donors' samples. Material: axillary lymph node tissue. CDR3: CAIQRQGAVRETQYF. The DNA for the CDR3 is TGTGCCATTCAGCGACAGGGGGCGGTTAGGGAGACCCAGTACTTC.